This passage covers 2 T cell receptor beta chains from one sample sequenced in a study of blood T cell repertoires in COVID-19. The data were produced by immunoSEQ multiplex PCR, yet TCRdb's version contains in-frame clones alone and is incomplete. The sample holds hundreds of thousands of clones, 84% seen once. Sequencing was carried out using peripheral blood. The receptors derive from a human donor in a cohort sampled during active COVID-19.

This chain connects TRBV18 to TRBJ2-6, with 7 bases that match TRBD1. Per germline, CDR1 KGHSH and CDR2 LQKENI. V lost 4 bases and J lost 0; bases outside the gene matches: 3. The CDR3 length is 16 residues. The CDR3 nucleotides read TGTGCCAGCTCACGACAGGGCTCCTCTGGGGCCAACGTCCTGACTTTC. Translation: CASSRQGSSGANVLTF.

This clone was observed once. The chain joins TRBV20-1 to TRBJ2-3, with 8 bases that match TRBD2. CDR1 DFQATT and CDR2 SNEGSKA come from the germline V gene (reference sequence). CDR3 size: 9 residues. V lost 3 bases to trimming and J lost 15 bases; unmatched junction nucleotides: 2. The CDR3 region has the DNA TGCAGTGCTAGCGGGGGGGCTTATTTT. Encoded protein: CSASGGAYF.